This T cell receptor (beta chain) came from a study of OX40 agonist ivuxolimab in advanced cancers. Concerning the study at large: Ivuxolimab, which targeted the costimulatory receptor OX40 (CD134), was an agonistic, fully human IgG2 monoclonal antibody. A male proportion of roughly 85% and a mean age of approximately 55 years, ranging from about 23 to 90, were recorded for the dose-escalation cohort. The paper covers the monotherapy dose-escalation part of the phase I ivuxolimab trial, which included N of about 56 patients. Prior anti-PD-1, anti-PD-L1 or anti-CTLA-4 therapy was permitted, and checkpoint inhibitors had been received by 30% to 40% of dose-escalation patients. Partial responses occurred in three dose-escalation patients, of whom one had hepatocellular carcinoma and two had cutaneous melanoma. Of the roughly 50 dose-escalation patients, hepatocellular carcinoma was present in 19, melanoma in approximately 15, renal cell carcinoma in 9 and head and neck cancer in 9. Intravenous ivuxolimab was administered to patients every 2 weeks at six dose levels: 0.01, 0.1, 0.3, 1.5, 3 and 10 mg/kg. Peripheral TCRbeta sequencing aimed to test whether ivuxolimab altered TCR sequence diversity and caused clonal T-cell expansion. Study-level results and caveats: Clonal expansion of both CD4+ and CD8+ blood T cells was observed from baseline to week 6 at doses 0.1 to 3.0 mg/kg. After ivuxolimab, more expanded clones were found on average in CD8+ T cells than in CD4+ T cells. In the 0.1-3.0 mg/kg groups, partial responders were among the patients with the lowest normalized peripheral clonal expansion, particularly in CD8+ T cells. Which antigens the clonally expanded peripheral T cells were specific for was not determined. Low levels of normalized T-cell clonal expansion were also seen in some patients who did not respond.

For sequencing of the TCRbeta CDR3 region, genomic DNA was extracted from the sorted cells. The immunoSEQ Assay was used for sequencing of TCRbeta CDR3 regions. In TCRdb, the immuneACCESS table is reduced to in-frame sequences with V and J assigned. These tables do not hold every clone; where another copy was compared, an unresolved V gene accounts for under half, and the others remain unexplained. A total of 30,000 or so clones appear in this sample, roughly 84% of them only once. The ten biggest clones cover approximately 21% of the sample. Patients with autoimmune disease history or receiving systemic immunosuppression were excluded from the trial. Peripheral blood for TCR sequencing was drawn from every dose cohort at baseline, at cycle 4 day 1 and at cycle 7 day 1. Samples came from an open-label, multicenter, first-in-human phase I dose-escalation trial of ivuxolimab. The trial enrolled adults with locally advanced or metastatic head and neck squamous cell, hepatocellular, melanoma or renal cell carcinoma. CD4+ and CD8+ T cells were sorted separately from peripheral blood before TCR sequencing.

CDR1 SGHRS and CDR2 YFSETQ are derived from the germline V gene. The CDR3 numbers 15 residues from cysteine through phenylalanine. The DNA shown is the 45-base CDR3, in frame from base 1. From V the trimming removes 4 bases and from J it removes 6 bases, while the gene matches leave 10 bases of the junction unaccounted for. On this clone itself: Its antigen is not yet known. Nothing much larger sits one base from this clone, and base qualities are not available.

This chain joins TRBV5-1 to TRBJ2-7, and 10 junctional nucleotides match TRBD2. Specimen: CD4+ or CD8+ T cells sorted from blood, collected in a trial of the OX40 agonist ivuxolimab. The clonotype was recovered from an adult with an advanced solid tumor such as melanoma, head and neck, liver or kidney cancer. The DNA sequence is as follows: TGCGCCAGCAGCCCTAGCGGGGGCACATCAGTCGAGCAGTACTTC. Its translation is CASSPSGGTSVEQYF.